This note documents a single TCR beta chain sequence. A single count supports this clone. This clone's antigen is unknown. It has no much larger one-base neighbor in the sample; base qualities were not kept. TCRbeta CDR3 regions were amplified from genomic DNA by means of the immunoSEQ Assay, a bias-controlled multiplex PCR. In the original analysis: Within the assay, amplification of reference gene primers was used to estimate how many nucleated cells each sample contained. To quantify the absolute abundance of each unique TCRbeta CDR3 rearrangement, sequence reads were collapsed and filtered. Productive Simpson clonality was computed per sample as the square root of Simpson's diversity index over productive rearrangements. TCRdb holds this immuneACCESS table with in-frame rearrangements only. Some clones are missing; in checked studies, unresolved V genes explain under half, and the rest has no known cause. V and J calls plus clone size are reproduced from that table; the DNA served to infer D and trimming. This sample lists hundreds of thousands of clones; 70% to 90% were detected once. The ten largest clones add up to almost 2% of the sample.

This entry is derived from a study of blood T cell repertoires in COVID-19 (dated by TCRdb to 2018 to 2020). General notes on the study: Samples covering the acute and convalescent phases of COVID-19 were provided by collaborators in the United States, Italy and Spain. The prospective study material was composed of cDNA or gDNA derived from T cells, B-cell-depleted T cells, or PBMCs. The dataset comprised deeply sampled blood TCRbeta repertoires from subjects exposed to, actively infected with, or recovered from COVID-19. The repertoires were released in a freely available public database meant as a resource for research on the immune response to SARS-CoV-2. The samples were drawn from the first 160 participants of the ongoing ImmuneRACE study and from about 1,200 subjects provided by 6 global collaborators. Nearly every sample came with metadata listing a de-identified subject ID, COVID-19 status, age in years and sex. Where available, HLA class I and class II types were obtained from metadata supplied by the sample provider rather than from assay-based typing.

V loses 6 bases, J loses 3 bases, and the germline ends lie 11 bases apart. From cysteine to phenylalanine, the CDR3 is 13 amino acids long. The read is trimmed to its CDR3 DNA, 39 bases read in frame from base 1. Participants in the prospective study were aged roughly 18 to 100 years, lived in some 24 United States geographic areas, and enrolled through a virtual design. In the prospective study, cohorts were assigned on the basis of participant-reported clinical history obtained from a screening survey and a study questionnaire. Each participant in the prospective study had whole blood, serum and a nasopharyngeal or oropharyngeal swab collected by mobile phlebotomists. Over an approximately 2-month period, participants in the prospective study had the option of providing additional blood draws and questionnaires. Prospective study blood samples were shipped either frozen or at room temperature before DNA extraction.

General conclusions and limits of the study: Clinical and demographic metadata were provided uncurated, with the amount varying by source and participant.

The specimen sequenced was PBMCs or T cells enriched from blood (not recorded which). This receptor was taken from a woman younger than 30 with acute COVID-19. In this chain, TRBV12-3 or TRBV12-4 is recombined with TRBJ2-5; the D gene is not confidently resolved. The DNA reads TGTGCCAGCAGCAAATACATCGAAGAGACCCAGTACTTC. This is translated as CASSKYIEETQYF.